This T cell receptor (beta chain) comes out of a study of shared clonotypes between healthy human individuals. Here immunoSEQ multiplex PCR was the method, and the copy in TCRdb shows in-frame clones only, minus some. The data hold roughly 2,500,000 clones, with approximately 93% observed a single time. Looked up from germline, CDR1 is MDHEN and CDR2 is SYDVKM. The germline V and J ends were trimmed by 7 bases and 0 bases, with 16 bases remaining between them. This CDR3 is 15 amino acids long. The V call is TRBV28, the J call TRBJ2-7; no clear D. Sequencing input: naive CD4+ T cells from PBMCs. Indicated subset: CD45RA+ positively selected. The clonotype originates from a man between 18 and 29 years old in good health. Some clones in this sample may be carry-over from other donors' samples. The CDR3 coding sequence is TGTGCCAGCACTTTTGCAGGCAGGAGCTCCTACGAGCAGTACTTC. Protein sequence: CASTFAGRSSYEQYF.